This T cell receptor (beta chain) was recovered during a study of T-cell reconstitution after alpha-beta-depleted transplantation in children. This clonotype showed up many times. The target antigen is unknown. Study-level findings and limits: Some patients' high day-60 TCRbeta diversity was attributed to recipient cells surviving conditioning. At one year after transplant, newly produced T cells mostly accounted for T-cell counts and diversity.

Trimming left V 0 bases short and J 12 bases short, with 13 bases between. Per the germline V gene, CDR1 is MNHEY and CDR2 is SVGAGI. The CDR3 is 13 residues long. Unique molecular identifiers were incorporated when the TCRbeta library was constructed. TCRdb ran MiXCR on the PCR reads and lists one entry per CDR3 protein. The repertoire has 280,000 or so distinct CDR3 sequences, 11% of them found once; the top ten carry 23%. Sample: peripheral blood, taken 180 days after TCRalphabeta/CD19-depleted stem cell transplant. The TCR comes from a male patient aged 2-10 years who had a stem cell transplant for chronic granulomatous disease, so the T cells may come from the graft donor. The chain recombines TRBV6-5 with TRBJ2-3, with D perhaps matching TRBD1 (6 bases). The CDR3: CASSYSPGEPQYF. Written as DNA, the CDR3 is TGTGCCAGCAGTTACTCCCCAGGGGAGCCCCAGTATTTT.